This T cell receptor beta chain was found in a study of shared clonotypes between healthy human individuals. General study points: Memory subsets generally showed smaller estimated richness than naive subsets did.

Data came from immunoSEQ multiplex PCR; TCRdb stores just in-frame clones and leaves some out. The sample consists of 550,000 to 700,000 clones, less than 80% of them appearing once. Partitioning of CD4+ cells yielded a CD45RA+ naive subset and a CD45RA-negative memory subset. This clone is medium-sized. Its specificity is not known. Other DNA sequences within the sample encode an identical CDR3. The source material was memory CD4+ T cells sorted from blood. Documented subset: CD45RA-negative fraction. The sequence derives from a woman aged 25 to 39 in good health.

As DNA, the CDR3 is TGTGCCAGCAGCCTCATTCAGACAGGAGGATCCTACGAGCAGTACTTC. It translates to CASSLIQTGGSYEQYF. The chain carries TRBV7-9 and TRBJ2-7; D might be TRBD1 (6 bases). V shed 5 bases and J shed 1 base, with 18 bases lying between them. This CDR3 spans 16 amino acids. The germline CDR1 and CDR2 sequences are SEHNR and FQNEAQ (reference sequence).